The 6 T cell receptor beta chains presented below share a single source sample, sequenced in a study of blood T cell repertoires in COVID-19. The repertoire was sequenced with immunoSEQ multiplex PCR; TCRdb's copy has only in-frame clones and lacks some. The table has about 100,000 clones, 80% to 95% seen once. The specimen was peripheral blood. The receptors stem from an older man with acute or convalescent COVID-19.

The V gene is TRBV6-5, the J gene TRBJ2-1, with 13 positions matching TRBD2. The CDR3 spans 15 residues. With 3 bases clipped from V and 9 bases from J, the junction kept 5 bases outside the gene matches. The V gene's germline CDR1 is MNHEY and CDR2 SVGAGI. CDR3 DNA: TGTGCCAGCAGTTATTGGACTAGCGGGAGTTCTGAGCAGTTCTTC. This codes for CASSYWTSGSSEQFF.

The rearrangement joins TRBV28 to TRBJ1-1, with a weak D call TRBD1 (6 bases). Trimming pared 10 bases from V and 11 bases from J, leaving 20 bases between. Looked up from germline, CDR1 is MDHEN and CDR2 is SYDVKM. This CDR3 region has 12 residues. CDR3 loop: CATQFGGALAFF. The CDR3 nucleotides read TGTGCCACCCAATTCGGGGGGGCTTTGGCTTTCTTT. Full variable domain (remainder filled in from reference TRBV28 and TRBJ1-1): DVKVTQSSRYLVKRTGEKVFLECVQDMDHENMFWYRQDPGLGLRLIYFSYDVKMKEKGDIPEGYSVSREKKERFSLILESASTNQTSMYLCATQFGGALAFFGQGTRLTVV.

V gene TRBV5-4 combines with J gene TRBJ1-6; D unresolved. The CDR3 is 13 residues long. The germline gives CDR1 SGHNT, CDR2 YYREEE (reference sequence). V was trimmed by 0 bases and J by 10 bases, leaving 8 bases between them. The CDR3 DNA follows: TGTGCCAGCAGCTTGGTCAGGTTCTCACCCCTCCACTTT. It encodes CASSLVRFSPLHF.

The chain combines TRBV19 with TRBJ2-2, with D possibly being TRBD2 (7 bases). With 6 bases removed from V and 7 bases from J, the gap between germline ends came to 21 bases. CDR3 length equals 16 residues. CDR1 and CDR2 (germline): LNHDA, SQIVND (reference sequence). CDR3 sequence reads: CASSHLPGGVGGELFF. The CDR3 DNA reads TGTGCCAGTAGCCACCTGCCGGGGGGCGTCGGCGGGGAGCTGTTTTTT. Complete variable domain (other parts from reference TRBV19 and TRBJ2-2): DGGITQSPKYLFRKEGQNVTLSCEQNLNHDAMYWYRQDPGQGLRLIYYSQIVNDFQKGDIAEGYSVSREKKESFPLTVTSAQKNPTAFYLCASSHLPGGVGGELFFGEGSRLTVL.

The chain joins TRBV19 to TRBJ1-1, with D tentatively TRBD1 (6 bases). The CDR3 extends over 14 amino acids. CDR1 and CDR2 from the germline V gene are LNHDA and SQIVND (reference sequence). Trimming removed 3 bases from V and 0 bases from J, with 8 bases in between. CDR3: CASSIGQLNTEAFF. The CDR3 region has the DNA TGTGCCAGTAGTATCGGACAGTTGAACACTGAAGCTTTCTTT.

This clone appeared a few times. The CDR3 coding sequence is TGTGCCACCAGTGATTTCCTTAATGAGCAGTTCTTC. Protein: CATSDFLNEQFF. The chain joins TRBV24-1 to TRBJ2-1; D is undetermined. The V gene's germline CDR1 is KGHDR and CDR2 SFDVKD. The V and J ends lost 1 base and 7 bases respectively, with 4 bases between them. This CDR3 spans 12 amino acids.